This TCR beta chain is from a study of blood T cell repertoires in COVID-19. Study at large: Acute and convalescent COVID-19 specimens originated in the United States, Italy and Spain. Sources were T cells, B-cell-depleted T cells, or PBMCs; the material itself was cDNA or gDNA.

Clones were read by immunoSEQ multiplex PCR, and TCRdb kept only the in-frame ones, dropping some. The sample lists about 180,000 clones, 75% to 90% occurring once. The CDR3 is made up of 12 amino acids. Per germline, CDR1 MDHEN and CDR2 SYDVKM. V lost 6 bases to trimming and J lost 7 bases, with 12 bases between them. The gene calls are TRBV28 and TRBJ1-1, with no clear D. The sequenced sample was peripheral blood. The receptor's source is a middle-aged woman with COVID-19, enrolled during active disease. DNA for the CDR3: TGTGCCAGCAGCCCTACGGGATTTGAAGCTTTCTTT. Encoded protein: CASSPTGFEAFF.